This section outlines one TCR beta chain sequence together with its context. The sample originates from a study of Ad26.COV2.S vaccination and SARS-CoV-2 variants. This table comes from immunoSEQ multiplex PCR, and its TCRdb copy is limited to in-frame clones, with some not included. This table has fewer than 900,000 clones, about 89% appearing once. Noted treatment: over 15 received Ad26.COV2.S at low or high dose, single or two shots; 5 received placebo; per-sample allocation not given. Collection of the samples took place on day 63 after the first injection of vaccine or placebo. The administered vaccine (an Ad26 vector) expressed Wuhan-strain SARS-CoV-2 spike. The clonotype was recovered from a person between 18 and 60 years old who received the Ad26.COV2.S COVID-19 vaccine or a placebo. The material sequenced was peripheral blood, taken in a trial of Ad26.COV2.S vaccine versus placebo.

CDR3 sequence: CASKPAGETQYF. The CDR3 DNA sequence: TGTGCCAGCAAACCAGCGGGAGAGACCCAGTACTTC. The V call is TRBV3-1 (or the pseudogene TRBV3-2), the J call TRBJ2-5, with D possibly TRBD2 on 6 matching bases. Trimming left V 7 bases short and J 4 bases short, with 10 bases between. The CDR3 length is 12 residues. In germline, CDR1 is LGHDT, CDR2 YNNKEL (reference sequence).